The 11 T cell receptor beta chains below come from one sample, sequenced in a study of CD8+ T cells in alopecia areata. RNA extraction and reverse transcription yielded cDNA as sequencing template. Generated by immunoSEQ multiplex PCR, the TCRdb table keeps only in-frame clones and is missing some. The sample consists of 150,000 to 200,000 clones, approximately 59% of them appearing once. Treatment denoted: oral pan-JAK inhibitor, 5-10 mg twice daily. This sample comprised CD4+ T cells sorted from blood, obtained at week 56, from a patient treated with tofacitinib. The receptors were gathered from a human donor with alopecia areata.

This clone was counted many times. The chain uses TRBV9 and TRBJ2-2; the match to TRBD1 covers 10 bases. The germline V gene encodes CDR1 SGDLS and CDR2 YYNGEE. Trimming cost V 4 bases and J 7 bases; bases outside gene matches: 4. The CDR3 sequence is 14 residues long. Here the CDR3 reads CASSLTGGSGELFF. DNA of the CDR3: TGTGCCAGCAGCTTGACAGGGGGCAGCGGGGAGCTGTTTTTT.

The J gene is TRBJ1-1, the V gene TRBV18; D not resolved. There are 14 residues in the CDR3. Germline V CDR1 and CDR2: KGHSH, LQKENI. The ends were cut back, 3 bases at V and 4 bases at J, with 12 bases in the middle. CDR3 amino acids: CASSPPRRFTEAFF. CDR3 DNA sequence: TGTGCCAGCTCACCCCCTAGACGGTTCACTGAAGCTTTCTTT.

This chain links TRBV7-8 with TRBJ2-2; 7 bases fit TRBD1. The trim removed 5 bases at V and 1 base at J, leaving 4 bases unmatched. This CDR3 region has 15 residues. Germline CDR1 reads SGHVS; CDR2 reads FQNEAQ. The CDR3 region is CASSPTGVNTGELFF. CDR3 sequence (DNA): TGTGCCAGCAGCCCAACAGGGGTGAACACCGGGGAGCTGTTTTTT.

The chain carries TRBV27 and TRBJ2-7, with D perhaps matching TRBD1 or TRBD2 (6 bases each). The ends were cut back, 3 bases at V and 4 bases at J, with 19 bases in the middle. Germline CDR1 and CDR2: MNHEY and SMNVEV (reference sequence). The CDR3 spans 16 residues. The CDR3 bases are TGTGCCAGCAGTTTCCGGGTGTCGGGGGCAATTTACGAGCAGTACTTC. This gives the protein CASSFRVSGAIYEQYF.

The chain couples TRBV14 to TRBJ2-1; D might be TRBD1 or TRBD2, each matching 7 bases. Germline loops: CDR1 SGHDN, CDR2 FVKESK. The V end was cut by 0 bases, the J end by 3 bases, with 15 bases between. The CDR3 is made up of 17 amino acids. The CDR3: CASSQEGGGQYYNEQFF. The CDR3 region has the DNA TGTGCCAGCAGCCAAGAGGGCGGGGGACAGTACTACAATGAGCAGTTCTTC. Together with reference TRBV14 and TRBJ2-1, the CDR3 gives the full variable domain: EAGVTQFPSHSVIEKGQTVTLRCDPISGHDNLYWYRRVMGKEIKFLLHFVKESKQDESGMPNNRFLAERTGGTYSTLKVQPAELEDSGVYFCASSQEGGGQYYNEQFFGPGTRLTVL.

This chain uses TRBV2 with TRBJ2-5; 8 bases map to TRBD1. The length of the CDR3 is 14 residues. Germline V gene lookup returns CDR1 SNHLY and CDR2 FYNNEI. V gave up 6 bases and J gave up 3 bases; unmatched junction bases: 6. CDR3 DNA: TGTGCCAGCAGCATAGAGGACAGGGAAGAGACCCAGTACTTC. Its translation is CASSIEDREETQYF. Combining the CDR3 with reference TRBV2 and TRBJ2-5 gives the whole variable domain EPEVTQTPSHQVTQMGQEVILRCVPISNHLYFYWYRQILGQKVEFLVSFYNNEISEKSEIFDDQFSVERPDGSNFTLKIRSTKLEDSAMYFCASSIEDREETQYFGPGTRLLVL.

This clone was seen a handful of times. This chain connects TRBV14 to TRBJ1-1; no clear D. The CDR3 extends over 15 amino acids. CDR1 is SGHDN and CDR2 is FVKESK in the germline V gene. V gave up 0 bases and J gave up 4 bases, with 12 bases separating them. The CDR3 coding sequence is TGTGCCAGCAGCCAAGATCCGGGGATTGTCACTGAAGCTTTCTTT. It specifies CASSQDPGIVTEAFF.

The chain uses TRBV29-1 and TRBJ2-2; TRBD2 is a possible D gene (6 bases). Trimming removed 6 bases from V and 1 base from J, with 12 bases in between. This CDR3 is 14 amino acids long. Germline V gene sequence: CDR1 SQVTM, CDR2 ANQGSEA. The CDR3 spells CSVNGLLNTGELFF. Here the CDR3 DNA reads TGCAGCGTGAATGGACTACTGAACACCGGGGAGCTGTTTTTT.

This chain joins TRBV30 and TRBJ2-1, with D unresolved. The CDR3 length is 11 residues. Trimming stripped 4 bases from V and 12 bases from J, with 13 bases between. Germline lookup yields CDR1 GTSNPN and CDR2 SVGIG (reference sequence). CDR3 residues: CAWTQEVVQFF. The CDR3 DNA reads TGTGCCTGGACCCAGGAAGTAGTGCAGTTCTTC.

The J gene is TRBJ2-7, the V gene TRBV4-2; D uncertain. This CDR3 contains 13 residues. Trimming took off 2 bases at V and 0 bases at J, with 5 bases between the two ends. The germline V gene has CDR1 LGHNA and CDR2 YNFKEQ. CDR3 in amino acids: CASSQRPSYEQYF. As DNA, the CDR3 is TGTGCCAGCAGCCAAAGACCCTCCTACGAGCAGTACTTC.

The V gene is TRBV29-1, the J gene TRBJ2-3, with a possible D match to TRBD2 (5 bases). The CDR3 is 12 amino acids. CDR1 is SQVTM, CDR2 ANQGSEA, per germline. V lost 6 bases, J lost 1 base, and 8 bases lay in between. As DNA, the CDR3 is TGCAGCGTAGCGGTTCGCACAGATACGCAGTATTTT. Translation: CSVAVRTDTQYF.